Each of the 15 T cell receptor beta chains below was sequenced from the same sample in a study of control samples from healthy donors and cancer patients. The table came from immunoSEQ multiplex PCR; TCRdb's copy has only in-frame clones and leaves some out. The repertoire has around 140,000 clones, 91% of them found once; the top ten carry 3% to 4%. Source material: blood. These receptors came from a man aged 30-40 years in good health.

The chain is built from TRBV30 and TRBJ1-6; possibly TRBD1 for D (6 bases). Trimming took 2 bases from V and 5 from J, leaving 10 bases between them. CDR3 size: 14 residues. Germline-derived CDR1 and CDR2 are GTSNPN and SVGIG (reference sequence). The CDR3: CAWSPGANNSPLHF. Here the CDR3 DNA reads TGTGCCTGGAGTCCAGGGGCCAATAATTCACCCCTCCACTTT.

V is TRBV11-1 and J is TRBJ1-1; D not resolved. This CDR3 comprises 14 residues. V lost 0 bases and J 1 base, leaving 6 bases between the germline ends. The V gene's germline CDR1 is SGHAT and CDR2 FQDESV (reference sequence). In DNA, the CDR3 is TGTGCCAGCAGCTTAGCGGGGTGGAACACTGAAGCTTTCTTT. It translates to CASSLAGWNTEAFF. Full variable domain (outside the CDR3, taken from reference TRBV11-1 and TRBJ1-1): EAEVAQSPRYKITEKSQAVAFWCDPISGHATLYWYRQILGQGPELLVQFQDESVVDDSQLPKDRFSAERLKGVDSTLKIQPAELGDSAMYLCASSLAGWNTEAFFGQGTRLTVV.

The chain recombines TRBV6-5 with TRBJ1-1; TRBD1 aligns across 7 bases. Trimming removed 6 bases from V and 3 bases from J; junction bases left unmatched: 10. The CDR3 is 15 amino acids. Germline CDR1 is MNHEY and CDR2 is SVGAGI. The CDR3 DNA reads as TGTGCCAGCAGGGACGGGGACAGTAGTTACACTGAAGCTTTCTTT. This gives the protein CASRDGDSSYTEAFF.

This chain joins TRBV12-3 or TRBV12-4 and TRBJ2-1, with 9 bases aligning to TRBD1. The CDR3 has 13 amino acids. Trimming at V came to 6 bases and at J to 3 bases, leaving 0 bases not matched to a gene. In nucleotides, the CDR3 is TGTGCCAGCAGGGGACAGGGCTACAATGAGCAGTTCTTC. Protein: CASRGQGYNEQFF.

This chain uses TRBV9 with TRBJ1-2, with 7 bases matching TRBD1. Germline CDR1 reads SGDLS; CDR2 reads YYNGEE. The CDR3 contains 13 residues. V was clipped by 3 bases and J by 8 bases; unmatched bases: 7. The CDR3 DNA follows: TGTGCCAGCAGCGACAGGGGTGCTAGAGGCTACACCTTC. Its translation: CASSDRGARGYTF.

V and J are TRBV24-1 and TRBJ1-5; D unclear. Per the germline V gene, CDR1 is KGHDR and CDR2 is SFDVKD. The CDR3 is 16 amino acids. The V end lost 1 base, the J end lost 5 bases, and 14 bases lay between the germline ends. The CDR3 loop is CATSDFSQHVHQPQHF. CDR3 nucleotide sequence: TGTGCCACCAGTGATTTCAGTCAGCATGTCCATCAGCCCCAGCATTTT.

The genes are TRBV18 and TRBJ1-2; D perhaps matches TRBD1 (5 bases). Trimming shortened V by 2 bases and J by 0 bases, and 13 bases separated the two germline ends. This CDR3 is 16 amino acids long. The germline CDR1 and CDR2 sequences are KGHSH and LQKENI. The CDR3 is CASSPTGQVSNYGYTF. CDR3 coding DNA: TGTGCCAGCTCACCAACCGGACAAGTCTCTAACTATGGCTACACCTTC.

The V gene is TRBV9, the J gene TRBJ2-7, with 10 nucleotides matching TRBD1. Germline CDR1 is SGDLS and CDR2 is YYNGEE. The length of the CDR3 is 15 residues. V trimming: 3 bases; J trimming: 4 bases; junction bases outside the gene matches: 7. CDR3 sequence (DNA): TGTGCCAGCAGCGGCCGACAGGGGGCCCCTTACGAGCAGTACTTC. Residues: CASSGRQGAPYEQYF.

V usage is TRBV7-9 and J usage is TRBJ1-1, with 7 bases lining up with TRBD1. V was clipped by 1 base and J by 10 bases; unmatched bases: 3. The CDR3 is 12 residues long. CDR1 and CDR2 from the germline V gene are SEHNR and FQNEAQ (reference sequence). The CDR3 region has the DNA TGTGCCAGCAGCTTAGACAGGGGACGAGCTTTCTTT. This encodes CASSLDRGRAFF. The entire variable domain, with the rest obtained from reference TRBV7-9 and TRBJ1-1, is as follows: DTGVSQNPRHKITKRGQNVTFRCDPISEHNRLYWYRQTLGQGPEFLTYFQNEAQLEKSRLLSDRFSAERPKGSFSTLEIQRTEQGDSAMYLCASSLDRGRAFFGQGTRLTVV.

The rearrangement links TRBV7-6 to TRBJ2-1; D uncertain. Germline loops: CDR1 SGHVS, CDR2 FNYEAQ. Trimming stripped 1 base from V and 2 bases from J, with 12 bases between. The CDR3 totals 16 residues. CDR3 DNA sequence: TGTGCCAGCAGCTTAGATGATGGGTTCGCCTACAATGAGCAGTTCTTC. This translates into CASSLDDGFAYNEQFF.

The V gene is TRBV27, the J gene TRBJ1-6, with TRBD1 matching 7 bases. The CDR3 sequence is 15 residues long. V lost 2 bases, J lost 7 bases, and 5 bases stayed unmatched. From germline, CDR1 is MNHEY and CDR2 SMNVEV (reference sequence). The CDR3 spells CASSLAAGGNSPLHF. The CDR3 DNA is TGTGCCAGCAGTTTAGCGGCAGGGGGAAATTCACCCCTCCACTTT.

The rearrangement joins TRBV28 to TRBJ1-2; D not resolved. Looked up from germline, CDR1 is MDHEN and CDR2 is SYDVKM. The CDR3 spans 13 residues. The V end lost 10 bases, the J end lost 4 bases, and 16 bases lay between the germline ends. The chain's CDR3 is CAISQQAIYGYTF. CDR3 bases: TGTGCCATTTCCCAGCAGGCCATCTATGGCTACACCTTC.

This clone was found a few times. V is TRBV5-6 and J is TRBJ1-2; possible D gene TRBD1, 6 bases. Germline values: CDR1 SGHDT, CDR2 YYEEEE. CDR3 length: 16 amino acids. Trimming left V 0 bases short and J 2 bases short, with 14 bases between. The CDR3 protein is CASSLDLTDRNYGYTF. The CDR3 DNA is TGTGCCAGCAGCTTGGACTTGACGGACAGAAACTATGGCTACACCTTC.

This chain links TRBV2 with TRBJ2-7; 9 bases are a match to TRBD2. CDR1 is SNHLY, CDR2 FYNNEI, per germline. V was clipped by 6 bases and J by 3 bases; unmatched bases: 6. This CDR3 region has 14 residues. In DNA, the CDR3 is TGTGCCAGCAGCACCCGTAGCGGGGGCTACGAGCAGTACTTC. This encodes CASSTRSGGYEQYF.

This chain joins TRBV11-2 and TRBJ2-4; 8 bases are shared with TRBD2. V was clipped by 4 bases and J by 8 bases; unmatched bases: 10. Germline V gene sequence: CDR1 SGHAT, CDR2 FQNNGV. The CDR3 is made up of 15 amino acids. CDR3 in DNA: TGTGCCAGCAGCTCCCCCGGGGGGGACTTTTACATTCAGTACTTC. This gives the protein CASSSPGGDFYIQYF. The full variable domain, with the rest looked up from reference TRBV11-2 and TRBJ2-4, is EAGVAQSPRYKIIEKRQSVAFWCNPISGHATLYWYQQILGQGPKLLIQFQNNGVVDDSQLPKDRFSAERLKGVDSTLKIQPAKLEDSAVYLCASSSPGGDFYIQYFGAGTRLSVL.